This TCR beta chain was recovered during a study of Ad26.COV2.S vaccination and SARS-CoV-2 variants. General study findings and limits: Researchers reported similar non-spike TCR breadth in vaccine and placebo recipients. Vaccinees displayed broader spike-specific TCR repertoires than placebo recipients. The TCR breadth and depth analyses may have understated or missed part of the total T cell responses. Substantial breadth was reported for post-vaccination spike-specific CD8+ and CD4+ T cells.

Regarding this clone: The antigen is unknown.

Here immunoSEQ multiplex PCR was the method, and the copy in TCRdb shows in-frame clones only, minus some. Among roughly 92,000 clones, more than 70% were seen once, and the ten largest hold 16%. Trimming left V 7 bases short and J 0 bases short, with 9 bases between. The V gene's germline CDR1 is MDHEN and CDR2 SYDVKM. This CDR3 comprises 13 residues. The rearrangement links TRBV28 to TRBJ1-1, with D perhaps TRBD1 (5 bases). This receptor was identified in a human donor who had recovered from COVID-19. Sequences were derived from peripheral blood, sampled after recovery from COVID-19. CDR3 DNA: TGTGCCAGCACCACAGGCATGAACACTGAAGCTTTCTTT. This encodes CASTTGMNTEAFF.